Presented here are 21 T cell receptor beta chains from one specimen sequenced in a study of response to subunit inactivated influenza vaccine. TCRdb called the RT-PCR reads again in MiXCR, with one record for every CDR3 protein. The table has about 500,000 distinct CDR3 sequences, about 15% seen once; the top ten hold less than 4%. Sequenced material: CD4+ T cells sorted from PBMCs, taken less than 25 months after vaccination. The receptor set was obtained from a man between 50 and 75 years old who received an inactivated influenza vaccine.

This rearrangement joins TRBV20-1 to TRBJ2-4, with D possibly being TRBD1 or TRBD2 (7 bases each). The ends were cut back, 5 bases at V and 6 bases at J, with 17 bases in the middle. Germline CDR1 and CDR2: DFQATT and SNEGSKA (reference sequence). This CDR3 region has 14 residues. CDR3: CSASDREGGNIQYF. CDR3 bases: TGCAGTGCTTCCGACAGGGAGGGAGGAAACATTCAGTACTTC.

The CDR3 nucleotides are TGTGCCAGCAGCTCTCGGGGGTGGGGCCCAGGGGGGAATGAGCAGTTCTTC. Translating it yields CASSSRGWGPGGNEQFF. The genes are TRBV7-9 and TRBJ2-1; TRBD1 might be the D (7 bases). Trimming pared 4 bases from V and 7 bases from J, leaving 23 bases between. From germline, CDR1 is SEHNR and CDR2 FQNEAQ (reference sequence). This CDR3 comprises 17 residues.

This clonotype occurred a few times. The gene calls are TRBV7-9 and TRBJ2-5; D gene uncertain. There are 16 residues in the CDR3. CDR1 SEHNR and CDR2 FQNEAQ come from the germline V gene (reference sequence). V lost 1 base and J 2 bases, leaving 14 bases between the germline ends. In nucleotides, the CDR3 is TGTGCCAGCAGCTTAGGTATCGGCAGACATCAAGAGACCCAGTACTTC. This codes for CASSLGIGRHQETQYF.

This clonotype has a count of ten or more. The chain employs TRBV6-1 and TRBJ2-5, with TRBD1 matching over 7 bases. The CDR3 has 15 residues. Germline CDR1 and CDR2: MNHNS and SASEGT. V was pared by 4 bases and J by 9 bases, with 14 bases of the junction left unmatched. Here the CDR3 reads CASSATGTDKMAQYF. CDR3 nucleotides: TGTGCCAGCAGTGCCACCGGGACAGATAAGATGGCCCAGTACTTC.

The chain recombines TRBV7-9 with TRBJ1-1; D call uncertain. CDR3 length: 15 amino acids. Germline lookup yields CDR1 SEHNR and CDR2 FQNEAQ (reference sequence). Trimming cost V 3 bases and J 0 bases, with 11 bases left between them. DNA for the CDR3: TGTGCCAGCAGCTTGTCCGGCACAATGAACACTGAAGCTTTCTTT. This sequence encodes CASSLSGTMNTEAFF.

The genes are TRBV27 and TRBJ2-1, with TRBD2 identical over 7 bases. The V gene's germline CDR1 is MNHEY and CDR2 SMNVEV (reference sequence). The CDR3 runs to 14 residues. J was trimmed by 8 bases and V by 1 base; bases with no gene match: 5. Written as DNA, the CDR3 is TGTGCCAGCAGTTTATTGCGCGGGAGCTATGAGCAGTTCTTC. Translation: CASSLLRGSYEQFF.

This clonotype was observed many times. The V call is TRBV21-1, the J call TRBJ2-1; the DNA was not compared with TRBD2, the D call given in the table. TRBV21-1 is tagged as a pseudogene. The CDR3 is made up of 21 amino acids. This CDR3 reads CASSKERPGVLGLASYNEQFF. CDR3 DNA: TGTGCCAGCAGCAAAGAGCGCCCAGGAGTCCTAGGACTAGCTTCCTACAATGAGCAGTTCTTC.

For the CDR3, the DNA is TGTGCCTGGAGTGGGGACGGCAATCAGCCCCAGCATTTT. Encoded protein: CAWSGDGNQPQHF. This rearrangement joins TRBV30 to TRBJ1-5, with D perhaps matching TRBD1 (5 bases). Looked up from germline, CDR1 is GTSNPN and CDR2 is SVGIG (reference sequence). This CDR3 comprises 13 residues. Trimming cost V 1 base and J 2 bases, with 6 bases left between them.

This clonotype was seen at least ten times. This chain connects TRBV5-1 to TRBJ2-4; 10 bases agree with TRBD1. With 0 bases clipped from V and 7 bases from J, the junction kept 1 base outside the gene matches. CDR3 length: 14 residues. Germline CDR1 is SGHRS and CDR2 is YFSETQ. As DNA, the CDR3 is TGCGCCAGCAGCTTGGGGACAGGGGGGAACATTCAGTACTTC. It is translated as CASSLGTGGNIQYF. Complete variable domain (other parts from reference TRBV5-1 and TRBJ2-4): KAGVTQTPRYLIKTRGQQVTLSCSPISGHRSVSWYQQTPGQGLQFLFEYFSETQRNKGNFPGRFSGRQFSNSRSEMNVSTLELGDSALYLCASSLGTGGNIQYFGAGTRLSVL.

The chain employs TRBV5-1 and TRBJ2-7, with a possible D match to TRBD1 (7 bases). The CDR3 loop spans 15 amino acids. The germline CDR1 and CDR2 sequences are SGHRS and YFSETQ. V gave up 4 bases and J gave up 2 bases, with 16 bases separating them. CDR3 coding DNA: TGCGCCAGCAGCGTGGAGGGGGACAGCCCCTACGAGCAGTACTTC. Translated, it gives CASSVEGDSPYEQYF.

This clonotype was counted between two and nine times. The chain recombines TRBV12-3 or TRBV12-4 with TRBJ1-2; D is unresolved. V dropped 3 bases and J dropped 10 bases, with 9 bases sitting between them. The CDR3 has 11 amino acids. The CDR3 DNA reads TGTGCCAGCAGTTTTCAAACCACCTACACCTTC. Translated, it gives CASSFQTTYTF.

Only a few counts were recorded for this clonotype. The chain has TRBV5-1 and TRBJ1-5; D is perhaps TRBD1 (5 bases). CDR1 and CDR2 (germline): SGHRS, YFSETQ. Deletions cut 3 bases from V and 7 bases from J, with 14 bases between. The CDR3 runs to 14 residues. CDR3 bases: TGCGCCAGCAGCTCCGCCGGGGGTCGGCAGCCCCAGCATTTT. It encodes CASSSAGGRQPQHF.

The chain employs TRBV28 and TRBJ1-2, with 8 nucleotides matching TRBD1. Trimming removed 6 bases from V and 4 bases from J; junction bases left unmatched: 13. The CDR3 length is 16 residues. The germline gives CDR1 MDHEN, CDR2 SYDVKM. The CDR3 protein is CASRYPPDRVAYGYTF. Here the CDR3 DNA reads TGTGCCAGCAGGTACCCCCCGGACAGGGTTGCCTATGGCTACACCTTC.

This clonotype was counted only a few times. The gene calls are TRBV6-2 or TRBV6-3 and TRBJ1-5; D is unresolved. CDR3 length: 13 residues. With 7 bases removed from V and 6 bases from J, the gap between germline ends came to 13 bases. CDR1 MNHEY and CDR2 SVGEGT come from the germline V gene. DNA for the CDR3: TGTGCCAGCACCCATCGGGTACTTCAGCCCCAGCATTTT. As protein: CASTHRVLQPQHF.

This clonotype occurred a few times. The rearrangement links TRBV19 to TRBJ2-5, with D uncertain. This CDR3 is 13 amino acids long. Per the germline V gene, CDR1 is LNHDA and CDR2 is SQIVND (reference sequence). Trimming cost V 2 bases and J 0 bases, with 4 bases left between them. In DNA, the CDR3 is TGTGCCAGTAGTATACGGTACCAAGAGACCCAGTACTTC. It translates to CASSIRYQETQYF.

In this sample, this clonotype turned up many times. The CDR3 region is CASRSTSGSNEQFF. In DNA form, the CDR3 reads TGCGCCAGCAGGTCAACTAGCGGGAGTAATGAGCAGTTCTTC. The chain joins TRBV5-1 to TRBJ2-1; 11 nucleotides line up with TRBD2. From germline, CDR1 is SGHRS and CDR2 YFSETQ. J lost 7 bases, V lost 5 bases, and 5 bases had no gene match. This CDR3 has 14 residues.

The V gene is TRBV7-9, the J gene TRBJ2-1, with TRBD2 matching 9 bases. In germline, CDR1 is SEHNR, CDR2 FQNEAQ (reference sequence). The CDR3 is 17 residues long. J was trimmed by 10 bases and V by 4 bases; bases with no gene match: 17. The CDR3, as DNA: TGTGCCAGCAGCTCCTCCATAGCGGGAGTCCCAAAGTGGGAGCAGTTCTTC. Translated: CASSSSIAGVPKWEQFF.

The CDR3 DNA is TGCAGTGCTAGGTTGTCGAACACCGGGGAGCTGTTTTTT. Translated, it gives CSARLSNTGELFF. The rearrangement links TRBV20-1 to TRBJ2-2; unclear D gene. V was clipped by 3 bases and J by 0 bases, with 5 bases between them. Germline CDR1 and CDR2: DFQATT and SNEGSKA (reference sequence). The CDR3 has 13 amino acids.

This chain links TRBV12-3 or TRBV12-4 with TRBJ2-1, with a tentative D call TRBD2 (6 bases). Trimming took 3 bases from V and 3 from J, leaving 12 bases between them. The CDR3 extends over 15 amino acids. This chain's CDR3 is CASSFGGVGYNEQFF. CDR3 coding DNA: TGTGCCAGCAGTTTCGGAGGGGTAGGCTACAATGAGCAGTTCTTC.

This clonotype was picked up a small number of times. The rearrangement links TRBV4-2 to TRBJ1-3; 12 bases fit TRBD1. Germline CDR1 LGHNA, CDR2 YNFKEQ. The length of the CDR3 is 20 residues. Losses at the gene ends were 0 bases for V and 0 bases for J; bases not matched to a gene: 9. CDR3 loop: CASSQDPGTGGQRSGNTIYF. CDR3 nucleotides: TGTGCCAGCAGCCAAGATCCGGGGACAGGGGGCCAACGCTCTGGAAACACCATATATTTT.

Ten or more counts support this clonotype. CDR3 nucleotides: TGTGCCAGCAGTGTGACGACCTACGAGCAGTACTTC. Translation: CASSVTTYEQYF. This chain uses TRBV2 with TRBJ2-7; D remains ambiguous. This CDR3 has 12 amino acids. The V end was cut by 4 bases, the J end by 2 bases, with 6 bases between. Germline V lookup: CDR1 SNHLY, CDR2 FYNNEI.